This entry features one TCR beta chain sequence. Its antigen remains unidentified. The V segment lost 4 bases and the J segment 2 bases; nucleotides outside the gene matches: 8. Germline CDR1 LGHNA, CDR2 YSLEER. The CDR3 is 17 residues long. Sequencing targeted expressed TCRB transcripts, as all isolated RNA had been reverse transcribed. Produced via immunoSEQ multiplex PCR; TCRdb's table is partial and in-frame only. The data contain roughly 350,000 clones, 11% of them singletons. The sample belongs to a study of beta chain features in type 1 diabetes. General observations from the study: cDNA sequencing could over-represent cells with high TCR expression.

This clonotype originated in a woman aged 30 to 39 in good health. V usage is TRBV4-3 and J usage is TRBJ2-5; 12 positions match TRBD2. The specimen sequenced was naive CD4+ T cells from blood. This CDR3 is CASSRAGLAGEQETQYF. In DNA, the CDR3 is TGCGCCAGCAGCCGCGCGGGACTAGCGGGCGAGCAAGAGACCCAGTACTTC.